In its sample, the clone carrying this T cell receptor (beta chain) was seen many times. The CDR3 loop spans 14 amino acids. The V end was cut by 5 bases, the J end by 2 bases, with 14 bases between. Germline CDR1 and CDR2: SGHRS and YFSETQ. These data belong to a study of T-cell memory formation after mild COVID-19. TCRdb used MiXCR to reprocess the 5' RACE reads, holding one entry per CDR3 protein. The sample yields 430,000 or so distinct CDR3 sequences, roughly 23% seen once. Sample: PBMCs or a T cell subset sorted from them (not recorded which). The receptor's source is an adult woman who had mild COVID-19 (a few samples of this study predate the infection). Cell type and time point are not known. The genes are TRBV5-1 and TRBJ2-7; D might be TRBD2 (5 bases). CDR3 nucleotides: TGCGCCAGCAGGGTCGGAGGAGCAGCCTACGAGCAGTACTTC. It translates to CASRVGGAAYEQYF.